These 29 T cell receptor beta chains were sequenced from one sample in a study of shared clonotypes between healthy human individuals. Naive CD8 cells lacked CD45RO and underwent positive selection for CCR7, leaving out terminally differentiated effector memory CD45RA+ cells. Produced via immunoSEQ multiplex PCR; TCRdb's table is partial and in-frame only. The data show 1.5 million to 2.5 million clones, less than 95% seen once. Specimen: naive CD8+ T cells sorted from blood. All receptors come from a man aged 18 to 35 in good health.

The rearrangement uses TRBV10-1 and TRBJ1-1; D is unclear. This CDR3 region has 14 residues. Trimming pared 3 bases from V and 5 bases from J, leaving 13 bases between. Germline V CDR1 and CDR2: WNHNN, SYGVQD (reference sequence). CDR3 coding DNA: TGCGCCAGCAGTGACCTCCCATGGGGTACTGAAGCTTTCTTT. Encoded protein: CASSDLPWGTEAFF.

This chain links TRBV28 with TRBJ1-1; 8 positions match TRBD1. Germline V lookup: CDR1 MDHEN, CDR2 SYDVKM. This CDR3 comprises 15 residues. V shed 2 bases and J 4 bases; nucleotides not matched to a gene: 6. The CDR3 sequence is CASSLSQGAGTEAFF. The CDR3 coding sequence is TGTGCCAGCAGTTTAAGCCAGGGGGCAGGCACTGAAGCTTTCTTT.

In the case of this clone: Other DNA variants within this sample encode the same CDR3. V usage is TRBV5-6 and J usage is TRBJ2-7; D may match TRBD1 or TRBD2 (5 bases each). V lost 3 bases, J lost 2 bases, and 9 bases lay in between. Germline V gene sequence: CDR1 SGHDT, CDR2 YYEEEE. The CDR3 extends over 13 amino acids. CDR3 amino acids: CASSSGTPYEQYF. Written as DNA, the CDR3 is TGTGCCAGCAGCTCCGGGACCCCCTACGAGCAGTACTTC.

On this clone itself: Its ends do not fully match the called genes, so a read error is possible. The chain couples TRBV9 to TRBJ2-1, with 10 bases lining up with TRBD2. Per germline, CDR1 SGDLS and CDR2 YYNGEE. This CDR3 region has 15 residues. CDR3 nucleotide sequence: TGTGCCAGCAGTGTAGCGGGGGGAAACTACAATGAGCAGTTCTTC. It codes for CASSVAGGNYNEQFF.

Only one count was recorded for this clone. The genes are TRBV2 and TRBJ2-3; D possibly uses TRBD1 or TRBD2 (6 bases each). Germline CDR1 and CDR2: SNHLY and FYNNEI. The CDR3 contains 14 residues. Trimming left V 8 bases short and J 3 bases short, with 15 bases between. CDR3 DNA sequence: TGTGCCAGCTATTCGGTAGGGGGGACAGATACGCAGTATTTT. Amino acid sequence: CASYSVGGTDTQYF.

The genes are TRBV27 and TRBJ2-7; D not certain. The CDR3 runs 15 residues. V was pared by 2 bases and J by 0 bases, with 11 bases between. Germline V lookup: CDR1 MNHEY, CDR2 SMNVEV (reference sequence). The CDR3 DNA follows: TGTGCCAGCAGTTTAAGGGTCGACGGCTCCTACGAGCAGTACTTC. Translation: CASSLRVDGSYEQYF.

The chain recombines TRBV11-2 with TRBJ2-6, with 10 bases identical to TRBD1. V trimming: 5 bases; J trimming: 3 bases; junction bases outside the gene matches: 13. This CDR3 comprises 19 residues. Germline V gene sequence: CDR1 SGHAT, CDR2 FQNNGV. CDR3 nucleotides: TGTGCCAGCAGCCCCCGTGAGGGACAGGGGCATCATGGGGCCAACGTCCTGACTTTC. Residues: CASSPREGQGHHGANVLTF.

This clone was recorded a few times. The chain joins TRBV6-5 to TRBJ1-6; D is unclear. CDR1 is MNHEY and CDR2 is SVGAGI in the germline V gene. Between the trimmed V and J ends, which lost 3 bases and 8 bases, there was a span of 11 bases. The CDR3 contains 14 residues. The chain's CDR3 is CASSYGGVHSPLHF. The CDR3 region has the DNA TGTGCCAGCAGTTATGGAGGAGTGCATTCACCCCTCCACTTT.

The CDR3 here is CASSQELHNEQFF. The CDR3 coding sequence is TGCGCCAGCAGCCAGGAACTTCACAATGAGCAGTTCTTC. J is TRBJ2-1 and V is TRBV4-1, with D unclear. Trimming took off 3 bases at V and 5 bases at J, with 8 bases between the two ends. The CDR3 is 13 amino acids. Per the germline V gene, CDR1 is MGHRA and CDR2 is YSYEKL.

This chain connects TRBV2 to TRBJ2-3; 16 bases line up with TRBD2. The CDR3 is made up of 19 amino acids. V lost 11 bases, J lost 4 bases, and 18 bases stayed unmatched. The germline V gene encodes CDR1 SNHLY and CDR2 FYNNEI. CDR3 in amino acids: CAREPGLAGGPHHSDTQYF. The CDR3 region has the DNA TGTGCCCGCGAACCGGGACTAGCGGGAGGGCCCCATCACTCAGATACGCAGTATTTT.

The V and J genes are TRBV19 and TRBJ1-1; D gene uncertain. This CDR3 is built from 15 residues. The V gene lost 7 bases and the J gene lost 0 bases, with 15 bases spanning the gap. Germline V lookup: CDR1 LNHDA, CDR2 SQIVND (reference sequence). The chain's CDR3 is CASTPTPIMNTEAFF. Here the CDR3 DNA reads TGTGCCAGTACCCCGACCCCAATCATGAACACTGAAGCTTTCTTT. The full variable domain, its missing parts supplied by reference TRBV19 and TRBJ1-1, is DGGITQSPKYLFRKEGQNVTLSCEQNLNHDAMYWYRQDPGQGLRLIYYSQIVNDFQKGDIAEGYSVSREKKESFPLTVTSAQKNPTAFYLCASTPTPIMNTEAFFGQGTRLTVV.

Regarding this clone: A much larger clonotype is one base distant, so this may be a read error. Other nucleotide sequences from this sample produce the same CDR3. This chain connects TRBV27 to TRBJ2-3; D gene ambiguous. Trimming took 6 bases from V and 4 from J, leaving 8 bases between them. Germline V gene data show CDR1 as MNHEY and CDR2 as SMNVEV (reference sequence). The CDR3 has 12 amino acids. The CDR3 sequence is CASSLSADTQYF. CDR3 in DNA: TGTGCCAGCAGCCTAAGCGCAGATACGCAGTATTTT.

The CDR3 spells CASSLFPNPGRGGNEQYF. The CDR3 bases are TGTGCCAGCAGTCTATTCCCCAATCCGGGACGCGGGGGAAACGAGCAGTACTTC. J is TRBJ2-7 and V is TRBV27; 7 bases align to TRBD2. The CDR3 contains 18 residues. Germline CDR1 is MNHEY and CDR2 is SMNVEV (reference sequence). V gave up 5 bases and J gave up 5 bases; unmatched junction bases: 21.

This clone was recorded once. This chain joins TRBV7-9 and TRBJ2-1; D gene unclear. This CDR3 comprises 14 residues. Germline CDR1 SEHNR, CDR2 FQNEAQ (reference sequence). The V end was cut by 3 bases, the J end by 7 bases, with 13 bases between. The CDR3 DNA follows: TGTGCCAGCAGCTTTGATCTGGGTCAAAATGAGCAGTTCTTC. Translated, it gives CASSFDLGQNEQFF. The full variable domain, with the rest looked up from reference TRBV7-9 and TRBJ2-1, is DTGVSQNPRHKITKRGQNVTFRCDPISEHNRLYWYRQTLGQGPEFLTYFQNEAQLEKSRLLSDRFSAERPKGSFSTLEIQRTEQGDSAMYLCASSFDLGQNEQFFGPGTRLTVL.

The chain combines TRBV6-5 with TRBJ2-5; possibly TRBD2 for D (6 bases). This CDR3 comprises 14 residues. Trimming left V 2 bases short and J 5 bases short, with 12 bases between. Per the germline V gene, CDR1 is MNHEY and CDR2 is SVGAGI. The CDR3 reads CASSYAGTHETQYF. The CDR3 coding sequence is TGTGCCAGCAGTTACGCCGGGACTCACGAGACCCAGTACTTC.

J is TRBJ1-4 and V is TRBV4-2, with D tentatively TRBD1 (5 bases). Per germline, CDR1 LGHNA and CDR2 YNFKEQ. The V end lost 3 bases, the J end lost 6 bases, and 17 bases lay between the germline ends. This CDR3 has 16 residues. Here the CDR3 reads CASSQGPSPSDEKLFF. CDR3 coding DNA: TGTGCCAGCAGCCAGGGGCCCAGCCCCTCTGATGAAAAACTGTTTTTT.

V usage is TRBV13 and J usage is TRBJ2-5; 12 bases are shared with TRBD2. CDR3 length equals 16 residues. The germline V gene has CDR1 PRHDT and CDR2 FYEKMQ (reference sequence). Trimming took 3 bases from V and 3 from J; bases not matched to a gene: 5. CDR3: CASSFRLAGEEETQYF. DNA for the CDR3: TGTGCCAGCAGCTTCCGACTAGCGGGGGAGGAAGAGACCCAGTACTTC.

This rearrangement joins TRBV12-5 to TRBJ2-7, with a tentative D call TRBD2 (5 bases). Germline assignment: CDR1 LGHNT and CDR2 FRNRAP. CDR3 length: 14 residues. Trimming removed 4 bases at V and 1 base at J, with 11 bases between. The CDR3 DNA follows: TGTGCTAGTGGTTCGGACTCCCTATCCTACGAGCAGTACTTC. Amino acid sequence: CASGSDSLSYEQYF.

Comment on this clone: The same CDR3 arises from other DNA sequences in this sample as well. This chain joins TRBV27 and TRBJ2-7; the D gene is possibly TRBD1 (5 bases). This CDR3 region has 14 residues. CDR1 and CDR2 (germline): MNHEY, SMNVEV (reference sequence). V was clipped by 0 bases and J by 5 bases, with 11 bases between them. The CDR3 here is CASSLSLAGNEQYF. The CDR3, as DNA: TGTGCCAGCAGTTTATCTCTGGCAGGGAACGAGCAGTACTTC.

The gene calls are TRBV13 and TRBJ1-1; TRBD1 matches 8 bases. Trimming removed 3 bases from V and 4 bases from J; junction bases left unmatched: 10. Looked up from germline, CDR1 is PRHDT and CDR2 is FYEKMQ (reference sequence). The CDR3 spans 16 residues. CDR3 sequence reads: CASSLGQVEESTEAFF. In DNA, the CDR3 is TGTGCCAGCAGCTTGGGACAGGTCGAGGAAAGCACTGAAGCTTTCTTT. The variable domain in full, completed from reference TRBV13 and TRBJ1-1, reads AAGVIQSPRHLIKEKRETATLKCYPIPRHDTVYWYQQGPGQDPQFLISFYEKMQSDKGSIPDRFSAQQFSDYHSELNMSSLELGDSALYFCASSLGQVEESTEAFFGQGTRLTVV.

This sequence joins TRBV2 and TRBJ2-6; no definite D call. Germline loops: CDR1 SNHLY, CDR2 FYNNEI. V gave up 2 bases and J gave up 0 bases, with 5 bases separating them. The CDR3 spans 15 residues. The chain's CDR3 is CASSETNSGANVLTF. The CDR3 coding sequence is TGTGCCAGCAGTGAAACTAACTCTGGGGCCAACGTCCTGACTTTC.

Only one count was recorded for this clone. J is TRBJ1-5 and V is TRBV5-1, with a tentative D call TRBD1 (6 bases). The V gene's germline CDR1 is SGHRS and CDR2 YFSETQ. This CDR3 spans 17 amino acids. Trimming pared 5 bases from V and 7 bases from J, leaving 25 bases between. CDR3 DNA sequence: TGCGCCAGCAGATCTTCAACAGGGTCCTGGTTGGACCAGCCCCAGCATTTT. This encodes CASRSSTGSWLDQPQHF.

This chain joins TRBV2 and TRBJ2-7; D is unresolved. The CDR3 runs 13 residues. Germline V gene sequence: CDR1 SNHLY, CDR2 FYNNEI. The V end lost 7 bases, the J end lost 1 base, and 11 bases lay between the germline ends. CDR3 loop: CASNGWASYEQYF. DNA of the CDR3: TGTGCCAGCAACGGCTGGGCATCCTACGAGCAGTACTTC. The full variable domain, its missing parts supplied by reference TRBV2 and TRBJ2-7, is EPEVTQTPSHQVTQMGQEVILRCVPISNHLYFYWYRQILGQKVEFLVSFYNNEISEKSEIFDDQFSVERPDGSNFTLKIRSTKLEDSAMYFCASNGWASYEQYFGPGTRLTVT.

V and J are TRBV5-1 and TRBJ1-6; D call uncertain. The V gene's germline CDR1 is SGHRS and CDR2 YFSETQ. The CDR3 length is 16 residues. V was trimmed by 0 bases and J by 0 bases, leaving 7 bases between them. The CDR3 here is CASSLDGDSYNSPLHF. The CDR3 nucleotides are TGCGCCAGCAGCTTGGATGGGGACTCCTATAATTCACCCCTCCACTTT.

This chain joins TRBV6-5 and TRBJ1-4; D remains unclear. Germline CDR1 and CDR2: MNHEY and SVGAGI. This CDR3 is 11 amino acids long. Trimming shortened V by 6 bases and J by 5 bases, and 4 bases separated the two germline ends. CDR3 DNA: TGTGCCAGCAGGGAAAATGAAAAACTGTTTTTT. Translation gives CASRENEKLFF.

In this sample, this clone turned up once. The chain recombines TRBV28 with TRBJ1-2; D is ambiguous. Germline lookup yields CDR1 MDHEN and CDR2 SYDVKM. This CDR3 comprises 14 residues. With 4 bases removed from V and 3 bases from J, the gap between germline ends came to 12 bases. The CDR3 DNA reads TGTGCCAGCAGTTCCTTGGGGTACGACTATGGCTACACCTTC. It codes for CASSSLGYDYGYTF.

The chain combines TRBV5-6 with TRBJ2-1; 10 nucleotides agree with TRBD2. Per germline, CDR1 SGHDT and CDR2 YYEEEE. V lost 3 bases to trimming and J lost 4 bases; unmatched junction nucleotides: 7. The CDR3 is 16 residues long. In DNA, the CDR3 is TGTGCCAGCAGCTCACAGACTAGCGGGTCTTACAATGAGCAGTTCTTC. Protein product: CASSSQTSGSYNEQFF.

The chain couples TRBV11-2 to TRBJ2-5; D gene ambiguous. CDR1 and CDR2 from the germline V gene are SGHAT and FQNNGV. The CDR3 contains 14 residues. The V and J ends lost 1 base and 4 bases respectively, with 10 bases between them. The CDR3 sequence: CASSLAGLIETQYF. The CDR3 DNA reads as TGTGCCAGCAGCTTAGCAGGCTTGATAGAGACCCAGTACTTC.

The genes are TRBV7-8 and TRBJ2-1; 7 bases line up with TRBD2. V trimming: 2 bases; J trimming: 1 base; junction bases outside the gene matches: 20. Germline V gene sequence: CDR1 SGHVS, CDR2 FQNEAQ. This CDR3 has 21 amino acids. This CDR3 is CASSLPSILAAASFSYNEQFF. Here the CDR3 DNA reads TGTGCCAGCAGCTTACCTTCTATCCTAGCGGCCGCGAGTTTTTCCTACAATGAGCAGTTCTTC. Full variable domain (outside the CDR3, taken from reference TRBV7-8 and TRBJ2-1): GAGVSQSPRYKVAKRGQDVALRCDPISGHVSLFWYQQALGQGPEFLTYFQNEAQLDKSGLPSDRFFAERPEGSVSTLKIQRTQQEDSAVYLCASSLPSILAAASFSYNEQFFGPGTRLTVL.